Following are 16 T cell receptor beta chains from one sample sequenced in a study of cytomegalovirus exposure and HLA in healthy donors. Both 60 Vbeta primers and 13 Jbeta primers went into the PCR. Clones were read by immunoSEQ multiplex PCR, and TCRdb kept only the in-frame ones, dropping some. The repertoire has around 190,000 clones, roughly 85% of them found once; the top ten carry 2% to 2.5%. The source material was PBMCs. The receptors shown here come from a woman aged 45-65 years in good health and CMV-seronegative.

This chain uses TRBV6-5 with TRBJ1-5; a possible D gene is TRBD1 (5 bases). The V end was cut by 5 bases, the J end by 3 bases, with 11 bases between. The CDR3 sequence is 14 residues long. Looked up from germline, CDR1 is MNHEY and CDR2 is SVGAGI. The CDR3 DNA follows: TGTGCCAGCAGTCCTGGCAGGGACAATCAGCCCCAGCATTTT. It is translated as CASSPGRDNQPQHF.

V is TRBV29-1 and J is TRBJ2-3; perhaps TRBD1 as D (5 bases). V was clipped by 5 bases and J by 0 bases, with 9 bases between them. The CDR3 covers 13 residues. Germline CDR1 is SQVTM and CDR2 is ANQGSEA. The CDR3, as DNA: TGCAGCGTTAGGGGCGGTAGCACAGATACGCAGTATTTT. Translated: CSVRGGSTDTQYF.

The chain joins TRBV6-5 to TRBJ2-7, with D possibly TRBD2 on 6 matching bases. The CDR3 contains 13 residues. The germline CDR1 and CDR2 sequences are MNHEY and SVGAGI. V was pared by 6 bases and J by 7 bases, with 16 bases between. The CDR3 loop reads CASSLQQAGEQYF. The CDR3 nucleotides read TGTGCCAGCAGCCTACAGCAGGCGGGAGAGCAGTACTTC.

The chain couples TRBV6-6 to TRBJ2-1, with TRBD2 matching 10 bases. The CDR3 covers 15 residues. The J segment lost 8 bases and the V segment lost 2 bases, leaving 6 bases of the junction unmatched. The germline CDR1 and CDR2 sequences are MNHNY and SVGAGI (reference sequence). CDR3 in amino acids: CASSYPSGSWDEQFF. The CDR3 bases are TGTGCCAGCAGTTACCCTAGCGGGAGCTGGGATGAGCAGTTCTTC.

This chain links TRBV5-1 with TRBJ2-3; 8 positions match TRBD2. Germline V gene lookup returns CDR1 SGHRS and CDR2 YFSETQ. The V and J ends lost 2 bases and 2 bases, in that order; junction bases with no gene match: 7. The CDR3 has 16 residues. CDR3 loop: CASSLVGREDTDTQYF. CDR3 DNA sequence: TGCGCCAGCAGCTTAGTGGGGCGGGAGGACACAGATACGCAGTATTTT.

The J gene is TRBJ2-5, the V gene TRBV18; a possible D gene is TRBD2 (6 bases). The germline V and J ends were trimmed by 5 bases and 5 bases, with 12 bases remaining between them. The CDR3 contains 13 residues. Germline lookup yields CDR1 KGHSH and CDR2 LQKENI. The CDR3 nucleotides are TGTGCCAGCTCATCTCCTAGCGTCGAGACCCAGTACTTC. Its protein is CASSSPSVETQYF.

The chain uses TRBV15 and TRBJ2-5; 7 bases align to TRBD2. The end of the DNA fits TRBJ2-7 better, so the J call may be wrong. The length of the CDR3 is 17 residues. The germline V gene encodes CDR1 LNHNV and CDR2 YYDKDF (reference sequence). The CDR3 loop reads CATSRRPLLANTYEQYF. In DNA form, the CDR3 reads TGTGCCACCAGCAGACGTCCCTTACTAGCGAACACCTACGAGCAGTACTTC.

The chain employs TRBV5-1 and TRBJ2-7; TRBD2 aligns across 9 bases. Germline CDR1 and CDR2: SGHRS and YFSETQ. Losses at the gene ends were 2 bases for V and 4 bases for J; bases not matched to a gene: 7. CDR3 length equals 15 residues. The CDR3 region has the DNA TGCGCCAGCAGCTTTTTAGCGGGAGTAGGGTACGAGCAGTACTTC. It translates to CASSFLAGVGYEQYF.

The rearrangement uses TRBV27 and TRBJ1-5; a possible D gene is TRBD1 (6 bases). V dropped 3 bases and J dropped 1 base, with 10 bases sitting between them. CDR3 size: 15 residues. Germline CDR1 reads MNHEY; CDR2 reads SMNVEV (reference sequence). The CDR3 sequence: CASSLKQGSNQPQHF. The CDR3 DNA reads TGTGCCAGCAGTTTGAAGCAGGGGAGCAATCAGCCCCAGCATTTT.

The chain joins TRBV19 to TRBJ1-5, with D maybe TRBD1 (6 bases). Trimming took off 1 base at V and 6 bases at J, with 13 bases between the two ends. The CDR3 spans 15 residues. CDR1 and CDR2 from the germline V gene are LNHDA and SQIVND (reference sequence). In nucleotides, the CDR3 is TGTGCCAGTAGTATAGTGGGGGCGCAGGGTCAGCCCCAGCATTTT. Its protein is CASSIVGAQGQPQHF.

This clone was seen a few times. This chain connects TRBV2 to TRBJ1-1, with 8 bases lining up with TRBD1. Germline loops: CDR1 SNHLY, CDR2 FYNNEI. Trimming took 6 bases from V and 3 from J; bases not matched to a gene: 6. The CDR3 length is 14 residues. The CDR3 coding sequence is TGTGCCAGCAGGACCGGGACAGGATACACTGAAGCTTTCTTT. It specifies CASRTGTGYTEAFF.

Comment on this clone: In the same sample, other DNA sequences code for this CDR3. V and J are TRBV28 and TRBJ1-1, with 8 bases that match TRBD1. V trimming: 5 bases; J trimming: 1 base; junction bases outside the gene matches: 3. Germline CDR1 MDHEN, CDR2 SYDVKM. The CDR3 sequence is 14 residues long. The DNA for the CDR3 is TGTGCCAGCAGTCTCGGACAGGGGAACACTGAAGCTTTCTTT. This sequence encodes CASSLGQGNTEAFF.

The chain is built from TRBV28 and TRBJ2-2; 9 bases align to TRBD1. Per germline, CDR1 MDHEN and CDR2 SYDVKM. CDR3 length: 15 residues. V shed 7 bases and J 3 bases; nucleotides not matched to a gene: 6. CDR3 in amino acids: CASTETGGYTGELFF. The CDR3 nucleotides read TGTGCCAGCACCGAGACAGGGGGATACACCGGGGAGCTGTTTTTT.

The chain is built from TRBV28 and TRBJ2-2; 14 positions match TRBD2. The CDR3 totals 16 residues. V lost 5 bases to trimming and J lost 7 bases; unmatched junction nucleotides: 6. Germline V lookup: CDR1 MDHEN, CDR2 SYDVKM. The CDR3 region is CASSIGTSGRIGELFF. CDR3 nucleotides: TGTGCCAGCAGTATAGGGACTAGCGGGAGAATCGGGGAGCTGTTTTTT.

The J gene is TRBJ2-5, the V gene TRBV28; tentatively, D is TRBD1 (5 bases). Judging by the DNA end, TRBJ2-7 fits better; the J call may be wrong. The CDR3 contains 14 residues. CDR1 and CDR2 from the germline V gene are MDHEN and SYDVKM. The CDR3 is CASSLLQDTYEQYF. DNA for the CDR3: TGTGCCAGCAGTTTACTACAGGACACCTACGAGCAGTACTTC.

The chain carries TRBV11-2 and TRBJ2-1; 8 bases agree with TRBD2. Germline CDR1 is SGHAT and CDR2 is FQNNGV. The CDR3 covers 15 residues. V lost 3 bases to trimming and J lost 0 bases; unmatched junction nucleotides: 1. CDR3 bases: TGTGCCAGCAGCTTGAGCGGGAGCTCCTACAATGAGCAGTTCTTC. This gives the protein CASSLSGSSYNEQFF.